A selection of T cell receptor beta chains follows, all from one sample in a study of shared clonotypes between healthy human individuals. Assay used: immunoSEQ multiplex PCR; TCRdb lists only in-frame clones, some missing. The sample consists of 850,000 to 1,200,000 clones, approximately 76% of them appearing once. The sample taken for sequencing was memory CD4+ T cells sorted from blood. The source of these receptors is a young man in good health. The CDR3 runs from the conserved cysteine through the conserved F or W. The D gene is left open where the match is weak. Size is stated for part of the rows, as once, few or many counts, or as a class when the clone is expanded.

TRBJ2-3 TRBD2 TRBV6-5 - CASTPSGVSDTQYF TGTGCCAGCACCCCTAGCGGGGTTTCAGATACGCAGTATTTT
TRBJ1-1 - TRBV30 - CAWGSGRDTEAFF TGTGCCTGGGGGTCGGGCAGGGACACTGAAGCTTTCTTT
TRBJ2-7 - TRBV5-4 - CASSLVLGTSYEQYF TGTGCCAGCAGCTTGGTGCTGGGGACCTCCTACGAGCAGTACTTC
TRBJ2-7 TRBD2 TRBV10-3 - CAISESTVASGVSYEQYF TGTGCCATCAGTGAGTCGACTGTGGCTAGCGGGGTGTCCTACGAGCAGTACTTC
TRBJ1-3 - TRBV6-5 - CATYWPSSGNTIYF TGTGCCACCTACTGGCCTAGCTCTGGAAACACCATATATTTT
TRBJ2-1 - TRBV7-2 - CASSPLGGYNEQFF TGTGCCAGCAGCCCACTTGGGGGTTACAATGAGCAGTTCTTC
TRBJ2-3 TRBD2 TRBV5-1 many CASSSRPPSGGTDTQYF TGCGCCAGCAGCTCCCGGCCCCCTAGCGGGGGGACAGATACGCAGTATTTT
TRBJ1-2 - TRBV29-1 - CSVYRDNYGYTF TGCAGCGTTTACCGGGACAACTATGGCTACACCTTC
TRBJ1-2 TRBD1 TRBV19 few CASSLAGTGYGYTF TGTGCCAGTAGCCTAGCCGGGACAGGGTATGGCTACACCTTC
TRBJ1-5 - TRBV18 - CASSPAKESGHQPQHF TGTGCCAGCTCACCGGCTAAGGAGTCAGGGCATCAGCCCCAGCATTTT
TRBJ1-4 - TRBV5-1 - CASSLETSSEKLFF TGCGCCAGCAGCTTGGAAACAAGCAGTGAAAAACTGTTTTTT
TRBJ2-5 - TRBV4-1 - CASSQDMGSVQETQYF TGCGCCAGCAGCCAAGATATGGGCAGTGTCCAAGAGACCCAGTACTTC
TRBJ2-7 TRBD2 TRBV7-2 - CASSPGLASYEQYF TGTGCCAGCAGCCCGGGACTAGCCTCCTACGAGCAGTACTTC
TRBJ2-3 TRBD2 TRBV5-6 - CASSVVAGELKGTQYF TGTGCCAGCAGCGTCGTAGCGGGGGAGCTTAAGGGAACGCAGTATTTT
TRBJ1-1 - TRBV18 - CASSPGGPNTEAFF TGTGCCAGCTCACCCGGGGGCCCGAACACTGAAGCTTTCTTT
TRBJ1-1 TRBD1 TRBV5-5 few CASSLETGGNTEAFF TGTGCCAGCAGCTTGGAGACAGGGGGCAACACTGAAGCTTTCTTT
TRBJ2-2 - TRBV7-8 - CASSLAGGNTGELFF TGTGCCAGCAGCTTAGCCGGGGGGAACACCGGGGAGCTGTTTTTT
TRBJ1-1 TRBD1 TRBV6-1 - CASSELVRDRVTAFF TGTGCCAGCAGTGAGCTGGTCCGGGACAGGGTTACTGCTTTCTTT
TRBJ2-1 TRBD2 TRBV7-8 - CASSSIAGAYNEQFF TGTGCCAGCAGTTCAATAGCGGGGGCTTACAATGAGCAGTTCTTC
TRBJ1-2 - TRBV18 once CASSSGPNYGYTF TGTGCCAGCTCATCGGGACCGAATTATGGCTACACCTTC
TRBJ1-4 TRBD1 TRBV6-1 - CASRHGQGRGEKLFF TGTGCCAGCAGACACGGACAGGGGAGGGGGGAAAAACTGTTTTTT
TRBJ1-3 - TRBV19 - CASSIRRGTDTIYF TGTGCCAGTAGTATTCGTCGGGGGACGGACACCATATATTTT
TRBJ1-2 - TRBV29-1 - CSVEGGVMDYGYTF TGCAGCGTTGAAGGGGGTGTAATGGACTATGGCTACACCTTC
TRBJ2-4 - TRBV6-1 - CASSVPHVAKNIQYF TGTGCCAGCAGTGTGCCGCACGTCGCCAAAAACATTCAGTACTTC
TRBJ2-7 - TRBV6-5 - CASSYNSPGRNEQYF TGTGCCAGCAGTTACAACAGTCCCGGGAGAAACGAGCAGTACTTC
TRBJ2-5 - TRBV30 - CAWNPGSRYQETQYF TGTGCCTGGAACCCGGGATCAAGGTACCAAGAGACCCAGTACTTC
TRBJ2-7 - TRBV5-4 - CASSSRTGSSYEQYF TGTGCCAGCAGCTCGCGGACGGGGAGCTCCTACGAGCAGTACTTC
TRBJ2-1 TRBD1 TRBV5-4 many CASSRTGTGGYNEQFF TGTGCCAGCAGCCGGACCGGGACAGGGGGCTACAATGAGCAGTTCTTC
TRBJ2-7 - TRBV5-6 - CASSAGTGLEQYF TGTGCCAGCAGCGCCGGGACGGGTCTTGAGCAGTACTTC
TRBJ2-7 - TRBV6-5 - CASSRRAGEQYF TGTGCCAGCAGCCGGAGGGCCGGGGAGCAGTACTTC
TRBJ2-7 TRBD2 TRBV5-4 - CASRLGSGVVYEQYF TGTGCCAGCAGGTTGGGAAGCGGGGTAGTCTACGAGCAGTACTTC
TRBJ1-2 - TRBV6-6 - CASSYSVGDYGYTF TGTGCCAGCAGTTACTCGGTAGGGGACTATGGCTACACCTTC
TRBJ2-3 - TRBV7-2 once CASSLAQGRTDTQYF TGTGCCAGCAGCTTAGCGCAGGGGCGCACAGATACGCAGTATTTT
TRBJ1-2 - TRBV14 once CASSQPGQTYYTF TGTGCCAGCAGCCAACCAGGACAGACCTACTACACCTTC
TRBJ1-2 - TRBV18 - CASSPGDYGYTF TGTGCCAGCTCACCGGGAGACTATGGCTACACCTTC
TRBJ1-1 - TRBV19 - CASSIAGKGSTEAFF TGTGCCAGTAGTATAGCGGGAAAGGGAAGCACTGAAGCTTTCTTT
TRBJ2-5 TRBD1 TRBV7-2 once CASSLDTRGETQYF TGTGCCAGCAGCTTAGACACCAGGGGGGAGACCCAGTACTTC
TRBJ1-6 TRBD1 TRBV10-2 - CASSEWTGLSPLHF TGCGCCAGCAGTGAGTGGACAGGGCTATCACCCCTCCACTTT
TRBJ2-5 - TRBV6-1 - CASIRQGKETQYF TGTGCCAGCATCAGGCAGGGGAAAGAGACCCAGTACTTC
TRBJ1-3 - TRBV7-7 once CASSLGGSGNTIYF TGTGCTAGCAGCTTAGGGGGCTCTGGAAACACCATATATTTT
TRBJ2-7 TRBD1 TRBV18 once CASSLDRGRAEQYF TGTGCCAGCTCACTGGACAGGGGAAGAGCCGAGCAGTACTTC
TRBJ1-4 TRBD1 TRBV5-1 - CASSSGQSTNEKLFF TGCGCCAGCAGCTCGGGACAGTCAACTAATGAAAAACTGTTTTTT
TRBJ2-3 - TRBV11-2 - CASSLRTTDTQYF TGTGCCAGCAGCTTAAGGACAACAGATACGCAGTATTTT
TRBJ1-2 - TRBV6-1 once CASSHTGPRFYGYTF TGTGCCAGCAGCCATACAGGGCCCCGTTTCTATGGCTACACCTTC
TRBJ2-2 TRBD2 TRBV4-2 few CASSQEASGGNTGELFF TGTGCCAGCAGCCAAGAGGCTAGCGGGGGCAACACCGGGGAGCTGTTTTTT
TRBJ1-5 TRBD1 TRBV2 once CASSPTGTVNQPQHF TGTGCCAGCAGTCCGACAGGGACGGTTAATCAGCCCCAGCATTTT
TRBJ1-5 - TRBV15 - CATSQGRSNNQPQHF TGTGCCACCTCGCAAGGACGCTCGAACAATCAGCCCCAGCATTTT
TRBJ1-3 - TRBV9 - CASSATDSTGNTIYF TGTGCCAGCAGCGCCACGGACAGTACTGGAAACACCATATATTTT
TRBJ1-6 TRBD1 TRBV19 - CASSSGQETSPLHF TGTGCCAGTAGTTCGGGACAGGAGACTTCACCCCTCCACTTT
TRBJ2-3 TRBD2 TRBV28 once CASSTRTSGTDTQYF TGTGCCAGCAGCACACGGACTAGCGGCACAGATACGCAGTATTTT
TRBJ2-1 - TRBV28 - CASSTDNPGPYNEQFF TGTGCCAGCAGTACTGACAACCCTGGCCCCTACAATGAGCAGTTCTTC
TRBJ2-3 TRBD2 TRBV9 - CASSVELAPQYF TGTGCCAGCAGCGTAGAACTAGCGCCGCAGTATTTT
TRBJ1-3 - TRBV6-5 - CASSYRGPTGNTIYF TGTGCCAGCAGTTACAGGGGACCCACGGGAAACACCATATATTTT
TRBJ2-7 TRBD2 TRBV5-8 - CASRTLAGGVAEQYF TGTGCCAGCCGTACCCTAGCGGGAGGAGTTGCCGAGCAGTACTTC
TRBJ1-1 - TRBV10-2 - CASSLTQGLEAFF TGCGCCAGCAGTTTGACACAGGGACTTGAAGCTTTCTTT
TRBJ2-3 TRBD1 TRBV2 few CASSLQQGKGTQYF TGTGCCAGCAGTTTACAACAGGGGAAAGGTACGCAGTATTTT
TRBJ2-2 - TRBV11-2 few CASSSDTGELFF TGTGCCAGCAGTTCGGACACCGGGGAGCTGTTTTTT
TRBJ1-1 - TRBV5-1 - CASSPRQAPTEAFF TGCGCCAGCAGCCCCAGGCAGGCGCCCACTGAAGCTTTCTTT
TRBJ2-1 - TRBV27 - CASSQKRGLRGGPTYNEQFF TGTGCCAGCAGTCAGAAGAGGGGCCTACGTGGGGGCCCGACCTACAATGAGCAGTTCTTC